This T cell receptor (beta chain) originates from a study of spatial heterogeneity in lung cancer. Study as a whole: TCR and UMI combinations that were unique each appeared, on average, more than ten times in raw reads. Findings and caveats of the study: Alpha and beta chain coverage of tumor T cells was estimated at about 7% and 13%, respectively. Tumor mutation count correlated with how many alpha and beta TCRs expanded intratumorally.

Specified time point: sample taken at primary tumor resection. A total of around 76 untreated early-stage non-small cell lung cancer patients served as donors. Frozen PBMC, nontumor lung or tumor provided whole RNA, which was sequenced unsorted. Comments on this clonotype: Its antigen remains unknown.

The CDR3 is 13 residues long. Germline values: CDR1 SNHLY, CDR2 FYNNEI. The V gene lost 7 bases and the J gene lost 4 bases, with 13 bases spanning the gap. MiXCR, applied by TCRdb to the 5' RACE reads, yields one record per CDR3 protein. Here the sample spans approximately 5,000 distinct CDR3 sequences, 15% to 20% being singletons. This clonotype originated in a male donor with early-stage non-small cell lung cancer. The input for sequencing was lung tumor tissue, taken at surgery. The J gene is TRBJ1-1, the V gene TRBV2, with D possibly TRBD1 on 5 matching bases. The CDR3 DNA is TGTGCCAGCACCCGGGACTCGGGCACTGAAGCTTTCTTT. This encodes CASTRDSGTEAFF.